Below are 3 T cell receptor beta chains sequenced from a single sample in a study of OX40 agonist ivuxolimab in advanced cancers. Generated by immunoSEQ multiplex PCR, the TCRdb table keeps only in-frame clones and is missing some. The sample has tens of thousands of clones; over 65% are singletons. Sequencing was performed on CD4+ or CD8+ T cells sorted from blood, taken in a trial of the OX40 agonist ivuxolimab. The receptors here all came from an adult with an advanced solid tumor such as melanoma, head and neck, liver or kidney cancer.

This clone was picked up one time. The V call is TRBV7-9, the J call TRBJ1-1; no firm D call. Deletions cut 5 bases from V and 0 bases from J, with 7 bases between. The CDR3 loop spans 13 amino acids. From germline, CDR1 is SEHNR and CDR2 FQNEAQ (reference sequence). The CDR3 here is CASSKDMNTEAFF. The CDR3 nucleotides are TGTGCCAGCAGCAAAGATATGAACACTGAAGCTTTCTTT.

The rearrangement links TRBV18 to TRBJ1-2; TRBD1 matches at 9 bases. The CDR3 has 16 amino acids. Germline V gene lookup returns CDR1 KGHSH and CDR2 LQKENI. Trimming took 6 bases from V and 0 from J; bases not matched to a gene: 8. In DNA form, the CDR3 reads TGTGCCAGCTCGCGGACAGGGGATGTTTCTAACTATGGCTACACCTTC. Encoded protein: CASSRTGDVSNYGYTF.

V gene TRBV20-1 combines with J gene TRBJ1-2; D is ambiguous. Germline assignment: CDR1 DFQATT and CDR2 SNEGSKA (reference sequence). V was pared by 2 bases and J by 9 bases, with 10 bases between. This CDR3 has 11 amino acids. The CDR3 spells CSARWSSSYTF. Written as DNA, the CDR3 is TGCAGTGCTAGATGGTCTTCCAGCTACACCTTC.